The 22 T cell receptor beta chains presented below share a single source sample, sequenced in a study of blood T cell repertoires in COVID-19. Some clones are missing from TCRdb's copy, which holds only in-frame ones; the method was immunoSEQ multiplex PCR. The profile shows about 210,000 clones, about 92% of them singletons. Material for sequencing was peripheral blood. Receptors originate from a young man with acute or convalescent COVID-19.

The V and J genes are TRBV5-4 and TRBJ2-3; the D is unclear. The CDR3 is 13 residues long. CDR1 is SGHNT, CDR2 YYREEE, per germline (reference sequence). Between the trimmed V and J ends, which lost 0 bases and 6 bases, there was a span of 8 bases. In nucleotides, the CDR3 is TGTGCCAGCAGCTTGGCACTAAGCGATACGCAGTATTTT. As protein: CASSLALSDTQYF. Using reference TRBV5-4 and TRBJ2-3 for the parts outside the CDR3, the full variable domain is ETGVTQSPTHLIKTRGQQVTLRCSSQSGHNTVSWYQQALGQGPQFIFQYYREEENGRGNFPPRFSGLQFPNYSSELNVNALELDDSALYLCASSLALSDTQYFGPGTRLTVL.

The chain carries TRBV21-1 and TRBJ1-5; TRBD1 was called by the table and not checked on the DNA. TRBV21-1 is a pseudogene segment. The CDR3 covers 16 residues. CDR3 sequence reads: CASSKAGTGSNQPQHF. The CDR3 bases are TGTGCCAGCAGCAAAGCCGGGACAGGGAGCAATCAGCCCCAGCATTTT.

The chain has TRBV5-8 and TRBJ1-1; TRBD1 might be the D (5 bases). Between the trimmed V and J ends, which lost 0 bases and 2 bases, there was a span of 8 bases. Germline CDR1 is SGHTS and CDR2 is YDEGEE. The CDR3 is 14 amino acids. CDR3 bases: TGTGCCAGCAGCTTGGCCAGGGTCAACACTGAAGCTTTCTTT. Translating gives CASSLARVNTEAFF.

The chain joins TRBV5-8 to TRBJ2-7; weak D call: TRBD2 (7 bases). This CDR3 has 13 residues. The V gene's germline CDR1 is SGHTS and CDR2 YDEGEE. Trimming left V 4 bases short and J 4 bases short, with 12 bases between. CDR3 amino acids: CASSRGGLYEQYF. The CDR3 DNA reads TGTGCCAGCAGCAGGGGGGGTTTATACGAGCAGTACTTC.

This chain links TRBV9 with TRBJ2-3, with a weak D call TRBD2 (6 bases). Germline loops: CDR1 SGDLS, CDR2 YYNGEE. This CDR3 spans 16 amino acids. V lost 3 bases, J lost 1 base, and 15 bases lay in between. In DNA form, the CDR3 reads TGTGCCAGCAGCGCCTTTTCGGGACTTGGCACAGATACGCAGTATTTT. Its translation: CASSAFSGLGTDTQYF.

The chain combines TRBV6-5 with TRBJ2-1; the match to TRBD2 covers 7 bases. The CDR3 sequence is 15 residues long. V shed 10 bases, J shed 2 bases, and the junction held 11 bases outside the gene matches. Germline loops: CDR1 MNHEY, CDR2 SVGAGI. The CDR3 sequence: CATDPGLPTYNEQFF. CDR3 sequence (DNA): TGTGCCACCGATCCGGGACTACCCACCTACAATGAGCAGTTCTTC.

This clone was recorded once. The chain joins TRBV30 to TRBJ2-7; D remains ambiguous. V was cut by 0 bases and J by 10 bases, with 10 bases left in between. The length of the CDR3 is 11 residues. The germline CDR1 and CDR2 sequences are GTSNPN and SVGIG (reference sequence). CDR3 nucleotides: TGTGCCTGGAGTGTAGAACTAAACCAGTACTTC. Translated, it gives CAWSVELNQYF.

V usage is TRBV5-5 and J usage is TRBJ2-1, with a tentative D call TRBD2 (5 bases). Germline V CDR1 and CDR2: SGHKS, YYEKEE (reference sequence). The CDR3 contains 15 residues. The ends were cut back, 4 bases at V and 0 bases at J, with 11 bases in the middle. The CDR3 coding sequence is TGTGCCAGCAGCAATCTAGCTCCCTCCTACAATGAGCAGTTCTTC. This encodes CASSNLAPSYNEQFF.

This clone has a single count. The chain joins TRBV6-4 to TRBJ2-1; 7 nucleotides align to TRBD2. The CDR3 length is 17 residues. Germline CDR1 reads MRHNA; CDR2 reads SNTAGT. Trimming cost V 8 bases and J 1 base; bases outside gene matches: 14. CDR3 nucleotide sequence: TGTGCCAGCCCGGACCCTTTAGGCGGGAGTTCCTACAATGAGCAGTTCTTC. Protein sequence: CASPDPLGGSSYNEQFF.

The gene calls are TRBV30 and TRBJ1-5; D is perhaps TRBD1 (6 bases). V dropped 4 bases and J dropped 4 bases, with 8 bases sitting between them. Germline CDR1 GTSNPN, CDR2 SVGIG (reference sequence). There are 12 residues in the CDR3. As DNA, the CDR3 is TGTGCCTGGAACAGGGATAATCAGCCCCAGCATTTT. Translating it yields CAWNRDNQPQHF.

In this sample, this clone turned up once. The rearrangement uses TRBV15 and TRBJ1-6; D is uncertain. This CDR3 contains 13 residues. Germline CDR1 and CDR2: LNHNV and YYDKDF (reference sequence). V lost 5 bases, J lost 7 bases, and 9 bases lay in between. The CDR3 DNA is TGTGCCACCAGCGGACTGATCAATTCACCCCTCCACTTT. Encoded protein: CATSGLINSPLHF. The complete variable domain, with remaining parts taken from reference TRBV15 and TRBJ1-6, reads DAMVIQNPRYQVTQFGKPVTLSCSQTLNHNVMYWYQQKSSQAPKLLFHYYDKDFNNEADTPDNFQSRRPNTSFCFLDIRSPGLGDTAMYLCATSGLINSPLHFGNGTRLTVT.

This clone was counted between two and nine times. The rearrangement joins TRBV19 to TRBJ2-2, with 8 nucleotides matching TRBD2. CDR1 is LNHDA and CDR2 is SQIVND in the germline V gene (reference sequence). With V trimmed by 4 bases and J by 3 bases, 10 bases remained unmatched. CDR3 length equals 17 residues. CDR3 amino acids: CASSTLEGSGDTGELFF. The CDR3 region has the DNA TGTGCCAGTAGTACCTTGGAGGGTAGCGGGGACACCGGGGAGCTGTTTTTT.

The J gene is TRBJ2-3, the V gene TRBV11-2, with 7 bases aligning to TRBD1. V dropped 3 bases and J dropped 7; count of bases not matched to a gene: 10. Germline V gene lookup returns CDR1 SGHAT and CDR2 FQNNGV. CDR3 length equals 15 residues. The CDR3 sequence: CASSFSTGSGNTQYF. In nucleotides, the CDR3 is TGTGCCAGCAGCTTTTCGACAGGGTCAGGAAATACGCAGTATTTT.

The chain uses TRBV5-1 and TRBJ2-7; D might be TRBD2 (6 bases). Germline V gene data show CDR1 as SGHRS and CDR2 as YFSETQ. This CDR3 has 14 residues. With 5 bases removed from V and 3 bases from J, the gap between germline ends came to 15 bases. This CDR3 is CASSTGGGLYEQYF. CDR3 DNA sequence: TGCGCCAGCAGTACCGGTGGGGGACTCTACGAGCAGTACTTC.

This clone was recorded only once. The chain carries TRBV27 and TRBJ2-7; no definite D call. This CDR3 contains 14 residues. CDR1 and CDR2 (germline): MNHEY, SMNVEV (reference sequence). Between the trimmed V and J ends, which lost 1 base and 5 bases, there was a span of 12 bases. This CDR3 reads CASSLYKRSNEQYF. The CDR3 DNA reads TGTGCCAGCAGTTTATACAAGCGTTCCAACGAGCAGTACTTC.

The rearrangement links TRBV6-5 to TRBJ2-3; the D gene is possibly TRBD1 (6 bases). The length of the CDR3 is 15 residues. Germline values: CDR1 MNHEY, CDR2 SVGAGI. The germline V and J ends were trimmed by 2 bases and 2 bases, with 11 bases remaining between them. CDR3 amino acids: CASSYQGPVTDTQYF. DNA of the CDR3: TGTGCCAGCAGTTACCAGGGGCCGGTCACAGATACGCAGTATTTT.

The J gene is TRBJ2-7, the V gene TRBV7-2; D gene uncertain. With 5 bases removed from V and 3 bases from J, the gap between germline ends came to 14 bases. This CDR3 is built from 14 residues. Germline-derived CDR1 and CDR2 are SGHTA and FQGNSA. The CDR3 DNA sequence: TGTGCCAGCAGCACAGATAGAGCTTTCTACGAGCAGTACTTC. Translation gives CASSTDRAFYEQYF.

J is TRBJ1-2 and V is TRBV7-3; 7 bases agree with TRBD1. Germline V gene data show CDR1 as SGHTA and CDR2 as FQGTGA. With V trimmed by 7 bases and J by 3 bases, 17 bases remained unmatched. CDR3 length: 17 residues. The CDR3: CASTSAGVGTEDYGYTF. DNA for the CDR3: TGTGCCAGCACCTCAGCCGGGGTTGGGACAGAAGACTATGGCTACACCTTC.

The chain employs TRBV19 and TRBJ2-1; 10 positions match TRBD1. Trimming took 7 bases from V and 4 from J; bases not matched to a gene: 7. CDR3 length equals 15 residues. Germline CDR1 is LNHDA and CDR2 is SQIVND (reference sequence). The CDR3 spells CASTDGQGVYNEQFF. For the CDR3, the DNA is TGTGCCAGTACCGACGGACAGGGGGTTTACAATGAGCAGTTCTTC.

A few counts support this clone. This chain links TRBV7-9 with TRBJ2-5, with 12 bases that match TRBD2. Trimming cost V 5 bases and J 1 base; bases outside gene matches: 5. CDR3 length equals 16 residues. Germline CDR1 SEHNR, CDR2 FQNEAQ (reference sequence). CDR3 loop: CASSAGLAGPQETQYF. CDR3 DNA sequence: TGTGCCAGCAGCGCGGGACTAGCGGGCCCCCAAGAGACCCAGTACTTC.

The chain uses TRBV5-4 and TRBJ1-4, with D possibly being TRBD1 (6 bases). Trimming removed 5 bases from V and 3 bases from J, with 11 bases in between. The CDR3 has 14 amino acids. CDR1 is SGHNT, CDR2 YYREEE, per germline (reference sequence). The CDR3 reads CASSLDRSNEKLFF. The CDR3 coding sequence is TGTGCCAGCAGTCTTGACAGGTCTAATGAAAAACTGTTTTTT.

The chain joins TRBV4-1 to TRBJ1-5, with a possible D match to TRBD1 (5 bases). V was cut by 1 base and J by 1 base, with 11 bases left in between. This CDR3 is 16 amino acids long. The germline CDR1 and CDR2 sequences are MGHRA and YSYEKL. CDR3 region: CASSQAAGFSNQPQHF. CDR3 bases: TGCGCCAGCAGCCAAGCAGCAGGGTTCAGCAATCAGCCCCAGCATTTT.